The next 13 T cell receptor beta chains were all read from a single sample in a study of shared clonotypes between healthy human individuals. Produced via immunoSEQ multiplex PCR; TCRdb's table is partial and in-frame only. The sample carries more than 2,000,000 clones, 90% to 95% recorded once. Sequenced sample: naive CD4+ T cells sorted from blood. Subset: CD45RA+ positively selected. The receptors here all came from a young man in good health.

V gene TRBV11-3 combines with J gene TRBJ2-3; D is uncertain. CDR3 length: 15 residues. The germline V gene encodes CDR1 SGHNT and CDR2 YENEEA. The V end was cut by 1 base, the J end by 6 bases, with 14 bases between. CDR3 in DNA: TGTGCCAGCAGCTTAGGAGGCAGGATTTTGGATACGCAGTATTTT. The encoded protein is CASSLGGRILDTQYF.

The CDR3 is CASSYVTGNTEAFF. The CDR3 DNA follows: TGTGCCAGCAGTTACGTGACAGGGAACACTGAAGCTTTCTTT. This sequence joins TRBV6-5 and TRBJ1-1; the D gene is possibly TRBD1 (6 bases). The length of the CDR3 is 14 residues. Looked up from germline, CDR1 is MNHEY and CDR2 is SVGAGI. The ends were cut back, 2 bases at V and 1 base at J, with 8 bases in the middle.

As regards this clone: Distinct nucleotide sequences in the sample also encode this CDR3. The V gene is TRBV7-3, the J gene TRBJ2-1, with D possibly TRBD2 on 6 matching bases. CDR1 SGHTA and CDR2 FQGTGA come from the germline V gene. This CDR3 comprises 13 residues. Trimming took 5 bases from V and 4 from J, leaving 9 bases between them. Here the CDR3 reads CASSPGTYNEQFF. In nucleotides, the CDR3 is TGTGCCAGCAGCCCTGGGACTTACAATGAGCAGTTCTTC. Using reference TRBV7-3 and TRBJ2-1 for the parts outside the CDR3, the full variable domain is GAGVSQTPSNKVTEKGKYVELRCDPISGHTALYWYRQSLGQGPEFLIYFQGTGAADDSGLPNDRFFAVRPEGSVSTLKIQRTERGDSAVYLCASSPGTYNEQFFGPGTRLTVL.

The chain links TRBV6-5 to TRBJ2-7, with D possibly being TRBD1 (5 bases). Germline CDR1 and CDR2: MNHEY and SVGAGI. This CDR3 contains 12 residues. V gave up 7 bases and J gave up 3 bases, with 10 bases separating them. The CDR3 DNA is TGTGCCAGCACCGACAGCCTCTACGAGCAGTACTTC. This encodes CASTDSLYEQYF.

In nucleotides, the CDR3 is TGTGCCAGCAGCTTCAAAGGGAACTCCTACGAGCAGTACTTC. It is translated as CASSFKGNSYEQYF. The rearrangement joins TRBV5-4 to TRBJ2-5; unclear D gene. The J call may be mistaken, given a closer DNA end match to TRBJ2-7. Germline assignment: CDR1 SGHNT and CDR2 YYREEE (reference sequence). The CDR3 is made up of 14 amino acids.

This chain connects TRBV30 to TRBJ2-7, with 9 bases fitting TRBD1. This CDR3 has 13 amino acids. With V trimmed by 4 bases and J by 4 bases, 5 bases remained unmatched. The V gene's germline CDR1 is GTSNPN and CDR2 SVGIG (reference sequence). The CDR3 spells CAWTTGGAYEQYF. For the CDR3, the DNA is TGTGCCTGGACCACAGGGGGCGCATACGAGCAGTACTTC.

This chain connects TRBV5-1 to TRBJ2-2; 11 nucleotides align to TRBD2. The CDR3 contains 16 residues. The junction had 8 bases not matched to a gene; V was cut back by 3 bases and J by 7 bases. Germline V gene data show CDR1 as SGHRS and CDR2 as YFSETQ. CDR3 nucleotide sequence: TGCGCCAGCAGCTCTCCGACTAGCGGGATTATCGGGGAGCTGTTTTTT. Residues: CASSSPTSGIIGELFF.

J is TRBJ1-2 and V is TRBV27, with TRBD1 matching 7 bases. This CDR3 has 16 residues. The trim removed 2 bases at V and 8 bases at J, leaving 14 bases unmatched. Per germline, CDR1 MNHEY and CDR2 SMNVEV (reference sequence). This CDR3 reads CASSLGGTGAIWGYTF. The DNA for the CDR3 is TGTGCCAGCAGTTTAGGGGGAACAGGGGCTATATGGGGCTACACCTTC.

The V call is TRBV5-6, the J call TRBJ2-1; D is possibly TRBD1 or TRBD2 (5 bases each). This CDR3 has 13 residues. Germline V lookup: CDR1 SGHDT, CDR2 YYEEEE. Trimming took 5 bases from V and 6 from J, leaving 12 bases between them. CDR3 protein: CASRRWDGNEQFF. The CDR3 nucleotides are TGTGCCAGCAGGCGGTGGGACGGCAATGAGCAGTTCTTC.

The chain joins TRBV27 to TRBJ1-6; D call uncertain. The CDR3 consists of 13 residues. With 7 bases removed from V and 6 bases from J, the gap between germline ends came to 10 bases. The germline V gene has CDR1 MNHEY and CDR2 SMNVEV (reference sequence). CDR3 sequence: CASKNGFNSPLHF. DNA of the CDR3: TGTGCCAGCAAAAACGGGTTTAATTCACCCCTCCACTTT.

As to this clone: The same CDR3 is also encoded by other DNA sequences in this sample. The J gene is TRBJ2-7, the V gene TRBV19, with no clear D. The germline gives CDR1 LNHDA, CDR2 SQIVND (reference sequence). With 1 base removed from V and 1 base from J, the gap between germline ends came to 5 bases. The CDR3 spans 13 residues. The CDR3 region has the DNA TGTGCCAGTAGTATAGGACCATCCTACGAGCAGTACTTC. It specifies CASSIGPSYEQYF.

Comment on this clone: Within the sample, other DNA sequences also encode this same CDR3. The chain has TRBV27 and TRBJ2-7; TRBD2 matches at 11 bases. CDR3 length equals 15 residues. V lost 4 bases and J lost 4; bases outside the gene matches: 6. CDR1 is MNHEY and CDR2 is SMNVEV in the germline V gene (reference sequence). The CDR3 region is CASSSPGLAAYEQYF. The CDR3 bases are TGTGCCAGCAGTTCCCCGGGACTAGCGGCTTACGAGCAGTACTTC.

This chain links TRBV5-1 with TRBJ2-3, with D perhaps matching TRBD1 or TRBD2 (6 bases each). Trimming took 4 bases from V and 2 from J, leaving 17 bases between them. The CDR3 length is 16 residues. The germline V gene has CDR1 SGHRS and CDR2 YFSETQ. The CDR3: CASSDRRGTSTDTQYF. CDR3 nucleotides: TGCGCCAGCAGCGATCGCCGGGGGACATCCACAGATACGCAGTATTTT.